The clone carrying this TCR beta chain was seen ten or more times. The data were obtained in a study of early T cells in non-severe SARS-CoV-2 infection. CDR3 length equals 16 residues. Trimming at V came to 2 bases and at J to 4 bases, leaving 8 bases not matched to a gene. In TCRdb, the 5' RACE reads were re-called with MiXCR into one record per CDR3 protein. Seen here are roughly 61,000 distinct CDR3 sequences, about a tenth observed once, and the top ten hold approximately 1.7%. The sequenced material came from whole blood. The chain carries TRBV12-3 or TRBV12-4 and TRBJ2-1; 7 bases agree with TRBD2. The receptor was isolated from an adult who was a healthcare worker with PCR-confirmed SARS-CoV-2 infection or an uninfected control (not recorded which). The CDR3 sequence: CASSLPPGGGYNEQFF. CDR3 DNA: TGTGCCAGCAGTTTACCCCCCGGCGGGGGTTACAATGAGCAGTTCTTC.